A single sample is the source of the 5 T cell receptor beta chains below, sequenced in a study of monozygotic twins with inflammatory bowel disease (dated by TCRdb to between 2018 and 2021). Libraries were built with 5' RACE. The run used an Illumina HiSeq 2500. Each entry corresponds to one CDR3 protein sequence from reads that TCRdb reprocessed, and DNA is not given. The sample table on file contains a few hundred thousand distinct CDR3 sequences. The ten biggest clones cover less than 6.5% of the sample. Sequenced sample: blood. Receptors were obtained from a human donor with ulcerative colitis or Crohn's disease, or a healthy co-twin of an affected twin (not recorded which).

The chain couples TRBV3-1 to TRBJ2-5; TCRdb's D call of TRBD2 is untestable without DNA. The CDR3 extends over 13 amino acids. Germline V lookup: CDR1 LGHDT, CDR2 YNNKEL (reference sequence). The CDR3 protein is CASRALYQETQYF.

V is TRBV12-3 or TRBV12-4 and J is TRBJ1-5; TCRdb reports TRBD1, a call that lacks DNA to check it against. The CDR3 extends over 15 amino acids. The CDR3 loop is CASSVSTGLNQPQHF.

J is TRBJ2-5 and V is TRBV7-2. CDR1 and CDR2 from the germline V gene are SGHTA and FQGNSA. The CDR3 length is 14 residues. CDR3 protein: CASRERTLQETQYF.

The chain is built from TRBV12-3 or TRBV12-4 and TRBJ2-7. The CDR3 is 12 amino acids. The CDR3 sequence is CASSLNKYEQYF.

The V gene is TRBV4-1, the J gene TRBJ2-3. This CDR3 is built from 14 residues. Germline loops: CDR1 MGHRA, CDR2 YSYEKL. The CDR3 region is CASSQDGGTDTQYF.